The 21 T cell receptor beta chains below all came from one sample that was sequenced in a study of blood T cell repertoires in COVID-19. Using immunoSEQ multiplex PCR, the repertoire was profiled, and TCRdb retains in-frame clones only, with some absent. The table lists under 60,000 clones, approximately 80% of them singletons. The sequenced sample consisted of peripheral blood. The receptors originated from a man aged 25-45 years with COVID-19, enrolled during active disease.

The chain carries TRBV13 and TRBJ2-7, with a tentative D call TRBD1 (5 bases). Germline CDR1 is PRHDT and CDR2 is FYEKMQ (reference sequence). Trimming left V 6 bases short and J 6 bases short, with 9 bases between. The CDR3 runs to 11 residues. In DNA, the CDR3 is TGTGCCAGCAGGTCCAGGGCCGAGCAGTACTTC. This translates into CASRSRAEQYF.

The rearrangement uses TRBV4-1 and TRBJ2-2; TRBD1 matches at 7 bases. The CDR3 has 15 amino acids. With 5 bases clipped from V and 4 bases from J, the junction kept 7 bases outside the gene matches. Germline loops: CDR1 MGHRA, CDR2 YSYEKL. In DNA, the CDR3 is TGCGCCAGCAGCGATCCGGACAGGCCCACCGGGGAGCTGTTTTTT. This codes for CASSDPDRPTGELFF.

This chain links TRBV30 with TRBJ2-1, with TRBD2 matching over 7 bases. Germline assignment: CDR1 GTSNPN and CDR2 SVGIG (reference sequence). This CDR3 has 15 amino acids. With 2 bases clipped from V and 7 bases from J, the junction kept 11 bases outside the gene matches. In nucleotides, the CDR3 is TGTGCCTGGAGTAAGGGGCGGGAGAATTGGAATGAGCAGTTCTTC. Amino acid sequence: CAWSKGRENWNEQFF.

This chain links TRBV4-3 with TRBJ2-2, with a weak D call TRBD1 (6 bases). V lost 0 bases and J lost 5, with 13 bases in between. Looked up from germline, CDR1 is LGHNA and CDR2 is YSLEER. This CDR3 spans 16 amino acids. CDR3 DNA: TGCGCCAGCAGCCAAGATTTCAGGGGAGATACCGGGGAGCTGTTTTTT. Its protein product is CASSQDFRGDTGELFF.

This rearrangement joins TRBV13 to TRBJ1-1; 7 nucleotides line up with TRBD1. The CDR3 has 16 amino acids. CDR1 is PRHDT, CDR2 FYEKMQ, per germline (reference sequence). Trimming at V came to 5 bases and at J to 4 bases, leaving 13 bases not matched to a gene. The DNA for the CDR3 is TGTGCCAGCAGCCCAGATGGGACAGTCCTGGGCACTGAAGCTTTCTTT. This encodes CASSPDGTVLGTEAFF.

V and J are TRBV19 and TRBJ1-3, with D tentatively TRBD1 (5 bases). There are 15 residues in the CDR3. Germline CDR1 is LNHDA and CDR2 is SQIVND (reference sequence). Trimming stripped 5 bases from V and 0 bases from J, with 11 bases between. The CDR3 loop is CASSLNRISGNTIYF. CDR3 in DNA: TGTGCCAGTAGTCTAAACAGGATCTCTGGAAACACCATATATTTT.

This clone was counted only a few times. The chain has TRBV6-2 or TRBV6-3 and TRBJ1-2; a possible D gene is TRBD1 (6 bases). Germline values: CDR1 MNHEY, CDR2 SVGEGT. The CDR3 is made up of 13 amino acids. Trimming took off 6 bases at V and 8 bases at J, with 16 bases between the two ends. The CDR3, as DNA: TGTGCCAGCAGCCAGACAGGCCCCGGCGGCTACACCTTC. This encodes CASSQTGPGGYTF.

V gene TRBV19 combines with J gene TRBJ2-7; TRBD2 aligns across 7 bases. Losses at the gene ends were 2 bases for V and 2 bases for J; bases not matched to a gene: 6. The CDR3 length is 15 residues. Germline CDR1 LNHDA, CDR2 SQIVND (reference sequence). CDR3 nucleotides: TGTGCCAGTAGTATAATATCGGGAGGAGCCTACGAGCAGTACTTC. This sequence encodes CASSIISGGAYEQYF.

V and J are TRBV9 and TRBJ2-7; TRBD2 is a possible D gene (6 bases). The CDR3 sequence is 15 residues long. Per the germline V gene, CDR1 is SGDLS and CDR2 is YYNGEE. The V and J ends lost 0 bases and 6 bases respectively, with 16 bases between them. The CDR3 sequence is CASSVDGRIPVEQYF. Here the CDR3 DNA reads TGTGCCAGCAGCGTAGACGGGAGAATCCCCGTCGAGCAGTACTTC. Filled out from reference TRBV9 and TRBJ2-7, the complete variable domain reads DSGVTQTPKHLITATGQRVTLRCSPRSGDLSVYWYQQSLDQGLQFLIQYYNGEERAKGNILERFSAQQFPDLHSELNLSSLELGDSALYFCASSVDGRIPVEQYFGPGTRLTVT.

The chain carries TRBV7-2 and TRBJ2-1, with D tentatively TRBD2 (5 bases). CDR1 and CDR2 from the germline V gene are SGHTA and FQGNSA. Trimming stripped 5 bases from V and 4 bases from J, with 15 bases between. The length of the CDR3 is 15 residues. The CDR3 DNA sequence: TGTGCCAGCAGCCCAGGAGGATTAAGATACAATGAGCAGTTCTTC. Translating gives CASSPGGLRYNEQFF.

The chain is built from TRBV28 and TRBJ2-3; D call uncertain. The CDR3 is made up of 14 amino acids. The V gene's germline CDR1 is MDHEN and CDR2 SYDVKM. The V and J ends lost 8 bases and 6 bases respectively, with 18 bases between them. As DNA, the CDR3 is TGTGCCAGCGGGTTATCTTCGGTGGTTGATACGCAGTATTTT. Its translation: CASGLSSVVDTQYF.

DNA for the CDR3: TGCGCCAGCAGCCAAGATGTCAGGGCCCTTGGTGGCTACACCTTC. This sequence encodes CASSQDVRALGGYTF. The chain carries TRBV4-3 and TRBJ1-2, with D maybe TRBD1 (5 bases). The CDR3 runs to 15 residues. The ends were cut back, 0 bases at V and 7 bases at J, with 15 bases in the middle. The V gene's germline CDR1 is LGHNA and CDR2 YSLEER.

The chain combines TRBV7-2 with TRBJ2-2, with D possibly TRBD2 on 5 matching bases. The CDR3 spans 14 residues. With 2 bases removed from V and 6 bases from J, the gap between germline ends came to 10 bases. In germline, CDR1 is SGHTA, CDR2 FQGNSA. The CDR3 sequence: CASSLSSSAGELFF. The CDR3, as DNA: TGTGCCAGCAGCTTATCCAGTAGCGCCGGGGAGCTGTTTTTT.

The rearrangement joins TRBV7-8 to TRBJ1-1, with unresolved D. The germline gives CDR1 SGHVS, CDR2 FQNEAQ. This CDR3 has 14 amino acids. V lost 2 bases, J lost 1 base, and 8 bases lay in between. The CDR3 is CASSLTPENTEAFF. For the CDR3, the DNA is TGTGCCAGCAGCTTAACACCCGAGAACACTGAAGCTTTCTTT.

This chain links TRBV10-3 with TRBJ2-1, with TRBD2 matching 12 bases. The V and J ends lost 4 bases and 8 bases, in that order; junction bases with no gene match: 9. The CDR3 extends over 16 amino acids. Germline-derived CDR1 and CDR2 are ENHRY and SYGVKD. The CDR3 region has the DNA TGTGCCATCAGTGGGGGCCGGACTAGCGGGAAGGATGAGCAGTTCTTC. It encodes CAISGGRTSGKDEQFF.

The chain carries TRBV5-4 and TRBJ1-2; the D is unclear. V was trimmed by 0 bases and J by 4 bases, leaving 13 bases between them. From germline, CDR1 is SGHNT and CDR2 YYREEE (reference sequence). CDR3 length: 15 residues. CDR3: CASSLGGQTIYGYTF. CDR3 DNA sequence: TGTGCCAGCAGCTTGGGCGGGCAGACTATCTATGGCTACACCTTC.

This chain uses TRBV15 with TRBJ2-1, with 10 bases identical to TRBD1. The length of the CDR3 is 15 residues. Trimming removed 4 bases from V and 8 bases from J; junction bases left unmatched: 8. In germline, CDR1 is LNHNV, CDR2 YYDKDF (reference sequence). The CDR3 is CATSKPGQGSDEQFF. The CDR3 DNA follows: TGTGCCACCAGCAAGCCGGGACAGGGGAGCGATGAGCAGTTCTTC.

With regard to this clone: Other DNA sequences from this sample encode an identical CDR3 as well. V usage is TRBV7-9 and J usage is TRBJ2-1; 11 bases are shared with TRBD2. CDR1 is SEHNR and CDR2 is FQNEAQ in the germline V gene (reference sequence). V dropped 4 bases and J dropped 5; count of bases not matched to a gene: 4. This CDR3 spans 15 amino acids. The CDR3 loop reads CASSSGTSGNNEQFF. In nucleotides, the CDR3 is TGTGCCAGCAGCTCCGGGACTAGCGGAAACAATGAGCAGTTCTTC.

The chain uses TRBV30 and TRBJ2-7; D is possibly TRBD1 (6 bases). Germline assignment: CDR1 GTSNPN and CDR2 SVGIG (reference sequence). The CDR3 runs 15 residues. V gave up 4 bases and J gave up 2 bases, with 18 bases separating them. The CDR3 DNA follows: TGTGCCTGGAACCCTCGCCAGACAGGAACCTACGAGCAGTACTTC. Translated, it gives CAWNPRQTGTYEQYF.

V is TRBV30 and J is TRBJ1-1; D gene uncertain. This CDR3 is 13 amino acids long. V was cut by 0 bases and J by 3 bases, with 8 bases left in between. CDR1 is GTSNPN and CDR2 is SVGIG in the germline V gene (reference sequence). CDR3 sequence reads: CAWSVQIDTEAFF. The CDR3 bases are TGTGCCTGGAGTGTCCAGATCGACACTGAAGCTTTCTTT.

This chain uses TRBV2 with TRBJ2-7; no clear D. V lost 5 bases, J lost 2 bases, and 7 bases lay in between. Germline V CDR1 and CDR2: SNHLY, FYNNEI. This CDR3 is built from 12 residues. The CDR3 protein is CASSTETYEQYF. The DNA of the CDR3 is TGTGCCAGCAGTACAGAGACCTACGAGCAGTACTTC.